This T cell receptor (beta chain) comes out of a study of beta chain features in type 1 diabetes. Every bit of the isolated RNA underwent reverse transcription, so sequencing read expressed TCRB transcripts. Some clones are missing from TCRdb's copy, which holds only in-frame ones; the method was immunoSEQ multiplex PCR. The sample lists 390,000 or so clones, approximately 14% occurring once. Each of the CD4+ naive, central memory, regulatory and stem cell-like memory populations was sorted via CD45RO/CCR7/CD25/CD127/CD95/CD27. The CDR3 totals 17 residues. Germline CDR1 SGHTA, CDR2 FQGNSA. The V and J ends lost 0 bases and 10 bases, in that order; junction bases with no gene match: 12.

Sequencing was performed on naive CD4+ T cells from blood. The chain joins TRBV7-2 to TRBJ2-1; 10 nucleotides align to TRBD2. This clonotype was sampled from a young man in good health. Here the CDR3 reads CASSLALIAGGPAEQFF. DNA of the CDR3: TGTGCCAGCAGCTTAGCGCTTATAGCGGGGGGACCTGCAGAGCAGTTCTTC.